This entry features one T cell receptor beta chain sequence. Its specificity is not known. Indicated time point: blood from clinic visit 5 months post-surgery; TSC patient then seizure free. Sequencing was limited to surgery cases with top T cell transcript signatures in brain tissue. Pre-surgery treatment included at least one anti-epileptic drug. The germline V gene encodes CDR1 SGHRS and CDR2 YFSETQ. V trimming: 0 bases; J trimming: 2 bases; junction bases outside the gene matches: 3. CDR3 length: 15 residues. The sample belongs to a study of brain T cells in children with intractable seizures. Study-level findings and limits: Absence of clones before surgery may stem from lower sequencing depth. HCMV serostatus was not known, and viral specificity came from CDR3 similarity only.

Data came from immunoSEQ multiplex PCR; TCRdb stores just in-frame clones and leaves some out. The sample carries hundreds of thousands of clones, over 90% recorded once. The V gene is TRBV5-1, the J gene TRBJ2-3, with TRBD2 identical over 7 bases. The TCR sequence derives from a boy less than two years old with tuberous sclerosis and intractable seizures. The starting material was peripheral blood, obtained approximately 5 months after surgery. In DNA form, the CDR3 reads TGCGCCAGCAGCTTGGGAGCGGGGTACACAGATACGCAGTATTTT. Its protein is CASSLGAGYTDTQYF.